These T cell receptor beta chains were read from a single sample in a study of T-cell reconstitution after alpha-beta-depleted transplantation in children. TCRdb recomputed calls from the PCR reads with MiXCR, one row per CDR3 protein. Of about 8,700 distinct CDR3 sequences listed, 14% are singletons. This specimen consisted of PBMCs, mostly from graft donor cells, obtained 60 days after TCRalphabeta/CD19-depleted stem cell transplant. The source is a male patient aged 10 to 17 who had a stem cell transplant for acute lymphoblastic leukemia, so the T cells may come from the graft donor. Both conserved end residues are part of each CDR3. The D gene is left open where the match is weak. Expanded clones get a size class; other rows say once, few or many, or leave the size out.

clone_size: -
d_call: -
j_call: TRBJ1-2
v_call: TRBV4-1
cdr3_nt: TGCGCCAGCAGCCAACAACAGGGATTAGCCTATGGCTACACCTTC
cdr3_aa: CASSQQQGLAYGYTF

clone_size: many
d_call: TRBD1
j_call: TRBJ2-7
v_call: TRBV12-3/TRBV12-4
cdr3_nt: TGTGCCAGCAGTTCCTACCTGGGACAGGGTCTGGACGAGCAGTACTTC
cdr3_aa: CASSSYLGQGLDEQYF

clone_size: medium-sized
d_call: -
j_call: TRBJ2-5
v_call: TRBV18
cdr3_nt: TGTGCCAGCTCGACTAAAGAGACCCAGTACTTC
cdr3_aa: CASSTKETQYF

clone_size: many
d_call: -
j_call: TRBJ1-6
v_call: TRBV5-1
cdr3_nt: TGCGCCAGCAGCTTACGGAGCTCCTATAATTCACCCCTCCACTTT
cdr3_aa: CASSLRSSYNSPLHF

clone_size: many
d_call: -
j_call: TRBJ1-3
v_call: TRBV7-2
cdr3_nt: TGTGCCAGCAGCTCCGTCGGCGTAGCAGCTTCTGGAAACACCATATATTTT
cdr3_aa: CASSSVGVAASGNTIYF

clone_size: many
d_call: -
j_call: TRBJ2-7
v_call: TRBV28
cdr3_nt: TGTGCCAGCAGTGCCGGGCACCGGGGGCCGGACGAGCAGTACTTC
cdr3_aa: CASSAGHRGPDEQYF

clone_size: -
d_call: -
j_call: TRBJ2-5
v_call: TRBV4-1
cdr3_nt: TGCGCCAGCAGCCAAGATCTGTGGCCAGGGGCGGGCGGTCAGACCCAGTACTTC
cdr3_aa: CASSQDLWPGAGGQTQYF

clone_size: -
d_call: -
j_call: TRBJ1-2
v_call: TRBV20-1
cdr3_nt: TGCAGTGCTAGAGGGTCAGCAGGGGCAGGTGGCTACACCTTC
cdr3_aa: CSARGSAGAGGYTF

clone_size: many
d_call: -
j_call: TRBJ2-3
v_call: TRBV14
cdr3_nt: TGTGCCAGCAGCCAAGAAAAGGGAACGAGGGCAGATACGCAGTATTTT
cdr3_aa: CASSQEKGTRADTQYF

clone_size: many
d_call: -
j_call: TRBJ1-2
v_call: TRBV7-3
cdr3_nt: TGTGCCAGCAGCACCGGGGGGATGAGGGACGGCTACACCTTC
cdr3_aa: CASSTGGMRDGYTF

clone_size: medium-sized
d_call: -
j_call: TRBJ1-5
v_call: TRBV29-1
cdr3_nt: TGCAGCGCACGAGGAGATAGCAATCAGCCCCAGCATTTT
cdr3_aa: CSARGDSNQPQHF

clone_size: many
d_call: TRBD2
j_call: TRBJ2-1
v_call: TRBV24-1
cdr3_nt: TGTGCCACCAGTGATTCCTTAGCGGGGGGGGGTTCGCGATACAATGAGCAGTTCTTC
cdr3_aa: CATSDSLAGGGSRYNEQFF

clone_size: -
d_call: -
j_call: TRBJ1-2
v_call: TRBV12-3/TRBV12-4
cdr3_nt: TGTGCCAGCAGTTTGGTTATTCACTATGGCTACACCTTC
cdr3_aa: CASSLVIHYGYTF

clone_size: many
d_call: -
j_call: TRBJ1-1
v_call: TRBV5-1
cdr3_nt: TGCGCCAGCAGCTTGCGGGGGAACACTGAAGCTTTCTTT
cdr3_aa: CASSLRGNTEAFF

clone_size: many
d_call: -
j_call: TRBJ2-7
v_call: TRBV7-9
cdr3_nt: TGTGCCAGCAGCCCCTGGCGGACAAGATCCGGCGAGCAGTACTTC
cdr3_aa: CASSPWRTRSGEQYF

clone_size: many
d_call: TRBD1
j_call: TRBJ1-5
v_call: TRBV15
cdr3_nt: TGTGCCACCAGCACCACACAGGGGGTAGGCAATCAGCCCCAGCATTTT
cdr3_aa: CATSTTQGVGNQPQHF

clone_size: medium-sized
d_call: -
j_call: TRBJ2-1
v_call: TRBV4-3
cdr3_nt: TGCGCCAGCAGCCAAGATCATGCACTTAGCTCCTACAATGAGCAGTTCTTC
cdr3_aa: CASSQDHALSSYNEQFF

clone_size: few
d_call: -
j_call: TRBJ2-7
v_call: TRBV7-9
cdr3_nt: TGTGCCAGCAGCCTGCAGAGTTACGAGCAGTACTTC
cdr3_aa: CASSLQSYEQYF

clone_size: many
d_call: -
j_call: TRBJ2-2
v_call: TRBV15
cdr3_nt: TGTGCCACCACCGGGACCGGGGAGCTGTTTTTT
cdr3_aa: CATTGTGELFF

clone_size: many
d_call: -
j_call: TRBJ2-7
v_call: TRBV12-2
cdr3_nt: TGTGCAAGTCGCTTAGGGTGGCAGAGACTCCACGAGCAGTACTTC
cdr3_aa: CASRLGWQRLHEQYF

clone_size: many
d_call: -
j_call: TRBJ1-3
v_call: TRBV7-2
cdr3_nt: TGTGCCAGCAGCTCCAACTCTGGAAACACCATATATTTT
cdr3_aa: CASSSNSGNTIYF

clone_size: -
d_call: -
j_call: TRBJ2-3
v_call: TRBV6-1
cdr3_nt: TGTGCCAGCATCGTACATGGGGGAAACACAGATACGCAGTATTTT
cdr3_aa: CASIVHGGNTDTQYF

clone_size: many
d_call: -
j_call: TRBJ2-5
v_call: TRBV18
cdr3_nt: TGTGCCAGCTCACCACCAAGGGCAGGGGACTTCCAGGAGACCCAGTACTTC
cdr3_aa: CASSPPRAGDFQETQYF

clone_size: many
d_call: TRBD2
j_call: TRBJ2-1
v_call: TRBV25-1
cdr3_nt: TGTGCCAGCAGTGAATATTTTTGGGTAGCGGGAGTGATCTACAATGAGCAGTTCTTC
cdr3_aa: CASSEYFWVAGVIYNEQFF

clone_size: -
d_call: TRBD1
j_call: TRBJ1-1
v_call: TRBV19
cdr3_nt: TGTGCCAGTAGCGGACAGGTTACTGAAGCTTTCTTT
cdr3_aa: CASSGQVTEAFF

clone_size: many
d_call: -
j_call: TRBJ1-4
v_call: TRBV5-6
cdr3_nt: TGTGCCAGCAGCTTAGCCCGGAGGGAAAAACTGTTTTTT
cdr3_aa: CASSLARREKLFF

clone_size: many
d_call: TRBD2
j_call: TRBJ2-3
v_call: TRBV20-1
cdr3_nt: TGCAGTGCTAGTGGAGGGGGTAGCGGGAGTGCTTGGGATACGCAGTATTTT
cdr3_aa: CSASGGGSGSAWDTQYF

clone_size: few
d_call: -
j_call: TRBJ1-6
v_call: TRBV15
cdr3_nt: TGTGCCACCAGCAGCTACCGCTATGGGAGTTCACCCCTCCACTTT
cdr3_aa: CATSSYRYGSSPLHF

clone_size: many
d_call: -
j_call: TRBJ1-1
v_call: TRBV5-1
cdr3_nt: TGCGCCAGCAGCTCGTCGGGTGCGAATGCTTTCTTT
cdr3_aa: CASSSSGANAFF

clone_size: many
d_call: TRBD2
j_call: TRBJ2-3
v_call: TRBV5-1
cdr3_nt: TGCGCCAGCAGCTTGACTAGCGGGGCCACAGATACGCAGTATTTT
cdr3_aa: CASSLTSGATDTQYF

clone_size: many
d_call: -
j_call: TRBJ2-5
v_call: TRBV4-3
cdr3_nt: TGCGCCAGCAGCCAAGAAGTCGGCGGGCAAGAGACCCAGTACTTC
cdr3_aa: CASSQEVGGQETQYF

clone_size: many
d_call: -
j_call: TRBJ2-1
v_call: TRBV15
cdr3_nt: TGTGCCACCAGCAGAGATCGTTCCTCTCCCTACAATGAGCAGTTCTTC
cdr3_aa: CATSRDRSSPYNEQFF

clone_size: many
d_call: TRBD2
j_call: TRBJ2-1
v_call: TRBV19
cdr3_nt: TGTGCCAGTAGTATAGAGGATGGACTAGCGGGCTACAATGAGCAGTTCTTC
cdr3_aa: CASSIEDGLAGYNEQFF

clone_size: many
d_call: -
j_call: TRBJ1-2
v_call: TRBV5-1
cdr3_nt: TGCGCCAGCAGCTCTGGACACGCGGCCTATGGCTACACCTTC
cdr3_aa: CASSSGHAAYGYTF

clone_size: few
d_call: TRBD2
j_call: TRBJ2-2
v_call: TRBV5-1
cdr3_nt: TGCGCCAGCAGCCTACTAGCGGGACTGAACACCGGGGAGCTGTTTTTT
cdr3_aa: CASSLLAGLNTGELFF

clone_size: many
d_call: TRBD2
j_call: TRBJ2-7
v_call: TRBV6-1
cdr3_nt: TGTGCCAGCAGGCTTTCTAGCGGGAGCTCCTACGAGCAGTACTTC
cdr3_aa: CASRLSSGSSYEQYF

clone_size: many
d_call: -
j_call: TRBJ2-5
v_call: TRBV9
cdr3_nt: TGTGCCAGCAGCGTAGGAACAGTGCAAGAGACCCAGTACTTC
cdr3_aa: CASSVGTVQETQYF

clone_size: many
d_call: -
j_call: TRBJ2-2
v_call: TRBV20-1
cdr3_nt: TGCAGTGCTAGAGCCCGTCTAGCGTCAACCGGGGAGCTGTTTTTT
cdr3_aa: CSARARLASTGELFF

clone_size: many
d_call: TRBD2
j_call: TRBJ2-3
v_call: TRBV10-1
cdr3_nt: TGCGCCAGCAGCGGACTAGCGGCTAGCACAGATACGCAGTATTTT
cdr3_aa: CASSGLAASTDTQYF